This passage covers 24 T cell receptor beta chains from one sample sequenced in a study of response to subunit inactivated influenza vaccine. TCRdb re-called the RT-PCR reads with MiXCR, one entry per CDR3 protein. The table includes 500,000 to 600,000 distinct CDR3 sequences, 10% to 15% detected once. The material sequenced was PBMCs from blood, taken roughly 46 days after vaccination. Receptor source: a man aged 50 to 60 who received an inactivated influenza vaccine.

This clonotype has more than one count but fewer than ten. The rearrangement joins TRBV7-9 to TRBJ2-4; no definite D call. Trimming shortened V by 0 bases and J by 7 bases, and 4 bases separated the two germline ends. Germline V CDR1 and CDR2: SEHNR, FQNEAQ (reference sequence). The CDR3 loop spans 12 amino acids. In nucleotides, the CDR3 is TGTGCCAGCAGCTTAGCCCCTAACATTCAGTACTTC. Protein sequence: CASSLAPNIQYF.

The rearrangement joins TRBV5-1 to TRBJ1-1; TRBD1 matches at 10 bases. V lost 4 bases and J lost 7; bases outside the gene matches: 7. The CDR3 is 14 residues long. Looked up from germline, CDR1 is SGHRS and CDR2 is YFSETQ. The CDR3 region has the DNA TGCGCCAGCAGCCCAGACAGGGGGCAAGGTGAAGCTTTCTTT. Protein sequence: CASSPDRGQGEAFF.

This clonotype was picked up many times. V is TRBV7-9 and J is TRBJ2-5; D might be TRBD2 (5 bases). CDR3 size: 14 residues. The V gene lost 1 base and the J gene lost 4 bases, with 10 bases spanning the gap. Germline V gene lookup returns CDR1 SEHNR and CDR2 FQNEAQ (reference sequence). The CDR3 DNA reads as TGTGCCAGCAGCTTAGTCGGAGAGGGAGAGACCCAGTACTTC. Encoded protein: CASSLVGEGETQYF.

The chain employs TRBV7-2 and TRBJ2-2, with 8 bases aligning to TRBD1. Per germline, CDR1 SGHTA and CDR2 FQGNSA. The V segment lost 0 bases and the J segment 2 bases; nucleotides outside the gene matches: 2. The CDR3 spans 16 residues. Written as DNA, the CDR3 is TGTGCCAGCAGCTTAGCCGGGACAGGTAACACCGGGGAGCTGTTTTTT. It codes for CASSLAGTGNTGELFF.

This clonotype was picked up a small number of times. The V gene is TRBV12-3 or TRBV12-4, the J gene TRBJ1-1, with D unclear. Trimming stripped 5 bases from V and 5 bases from J, with 12 bases between. The CDR3 is made up of 13 amino acids. CDR3 in amino acids: CASSKNLGTEAFF. The CDR3 nucleotides are TGTGCCAGCAGTAAAAACCTAGGGACTGAAGCTTTCTTT.

The rearrangement joins TRBV24-1 to TRBJ2-7; TRBD1 or TRBD2 may be the D gene (5 bases each). The CDR3 is 14 amino acids. The V and J ends lost 6 bases and 3 bases respectively, with 14 bases between them. The germline gives CDR1 KGHDR, CDR2 SFDVKD. CDR3 bases: TGTGCCACCAGTTCCCGGGGCTTGGACTACGAGCAGTACTTC. Protein product: CATSSRGLDYEQYF.

The chain recombines TRBV11-2 with TRBJ2-5; 7 bases align to TRBD1. The CDR3 sequence is 14 residues long. The junction had 8 bases not matched to a gene; V was cut back by 4 bases and J by 6 bases. In germline, CDR1 is SGHAT, CDR2 FQNNGV. This CDR3 reads CASSYRDRVKTQYF. The CDR3 DNA sequence: TGTGCCAGCAGCTACCGGGACAGAGTTAAGACCCAGTACTTC.

The J gene is TRBJ2-2, the V gene TRBV3-1, with D possibly being TRBD1 (6 bases). This CDR3 has 15 amino acids. CDR1 and CDR2 (germline): LGHDT, YNNKEL (reference sequence). V shed 4 bases and J shed 4 bases, with 13 bases lying between them. CDR3 DNA sequence: TGTGCCAGCAGCCCCGACCCGACAGGCACCGGGGAGCTGTTTTTT. Translated, it gives CASSPDPTGTGELFF.

The chain recombines TRBV3-1 with TRBJ2-1; 16 bases match TRBD2. CDR1 is LGHDT, CDR2 YNNKEL, per germline (reference sequence). J was trimmed by 0 bases and V by 2 bases; bases with no gene match: 13. The CDR3 extends over 22 amino acids. CDR3 amino acids: CASSQSLGLAGGPINSYNEQFF. For the CDR3, the DNA is TGTGCCAGCAGCCAATCCCTGGGACTAGCGGGGGGGCCCATAAACTCCTACAATGAGCAGTTCTTC.

The sample holds many counts of this clonotype. The V call is TRBV12-3 or TRBV12-4, the J call TRBJ2-6; the D is unclear. The length of the CDR3 is 14 residues. V was shortened by 11 bases and J by 0 bases, with 11 bases between the two germline ends. DNA for the CDR3: TGTGCCGCTACTCATGCCTCTGGGGCCAACGTCCTGACTTTC. This sequence encodes CAATHASGANVLTF.

This chain links TRBV15 with TRBJ2-3; D not resolved. The CDR3 contains 14 residues. V dropped 2 bases and J dropped 4 bases, with 10 bases sitting between them. The germline gives CDR1 LNHNV, CDR2 YYDKDF (reference sequence). CDR3 amino acids: CATSRSGYADTQYF. CDR3 DNA: TGTGCCACCAGCAGATCCGGGTACGCAGATACGCAGTATTTT.

The chain links TRBV27 to TRBJ2-7; either TRBD1 or TRBD2 may supply D (6 bases each). The CDR3 has 15 amino acids. The germline gives CDR1 MNHEY, CDR2 SMNVEV (reference sequence). V was pared by 0 bases and J by 2 bases, with 11 bases between. CDR3 bases: TGTGCCAGCAGTTTATCGACGGGGGCAACCTACGAGCAGTACTTC. Encoded protein: CASSLSTGATYEQYF.

In this sample, this clonotype turned up a few times. The chain employs TRBV20-1 and TRBJ2-1, with 10 positions matching TRBD2. The trim removed 5 bases at V and 0 bases at J, leaving 4 bases unmatched. This CDR3 has 15 residues. CDR1 and CDR2 from the germline V gene are DFQATT and SNEGSKA (reference sequence). The CDR3 sequence is CSARGLAASYNEQFF. The CDR3, as DNA: TGCAGTGCTCGCGGACTAGCGGCCTCCTACAATGAGCAGTTCTTC.

This clonotype was detected ten times or more. The chain employs TRBV11-2 and TRBJ2-5, with D hard to call. V lost 4 bases to trimming and J lost 6 bases, with 9 bases between them. In germline, CDR1 is SGHAT, CDR2 FQNNGV. The CDR3 extends over 12 amino acids. The CDR3, as DNA: TGTGCCAGCAGCTCCGGCGTTCAGACCCAGTACTTC. This encodes CASSSGVQTQYF.

This clonotype was seen a few times. The chain links TRBV5-5 to TRBJ2-5; 8 bases line up with TRBD2. In germline, CDR1 is SGHKS, CDR2 YYEKEE (reference sequence). V lost 0 bases and J lost 6; bases outside the gene matches: 4. The length of the CDR3 is 14 residues. The CDR3 DNA is TGTGCCAGCAGCTTGGAGACTAGCGTCCAGACCCAGTACTTC. Translating gives CASSLETSVQTQYF.

V gene TRBV7-2 combines with J gene TRBJ2-7; 10 positions match TRBD1. The CDR3 contains 14 residues. V dropped 5 bases and J dropped 3; count of bases not matched to a gene: 4. Germline assignment: CDR1 SGHTA and CDR2 FQGNSA. The CDR3 bases are TGTGCCAGCAGCGTGGGACAGGGGTTCTACGAGCAGTACTTC. Encoded protein: CASSVGQGFYEQYF.

The J gene is TRBJ1-2, the V gene TRBV28, with a tentative D call TRBD1 (6 bases). The germline V gene encodes CDR1 MDHEN and CDR2 SYDVKM. Trimming removed 8 bases from V and 0 bases from J, with 19 bases in between. This CDR3 comprises 16 residues. CDR3 in amino acids: CASSGQSREANYGYTF. CDR3 in DNA: TGTGCCAGCTCTGGACAGTCCCGCGAGGCTAACTATGGCTACACCTTC.

The CDR3 spells CASSLALAAQETQYF. The DNA for the CDR3 is TGTGCCAGCAGCTTAGCACTAGCGGCCCAAGAGACCCAGTACTTC. V is TRBV7-8 and J is TRBJ2-5, with 8 nucleotides matching TRBD2. The V segment lost 0 bases and the J segment 1 base; nucleotides outside the gene matches: 1. The CDR3 has 15 amino acids. Germline CDR1 is SGHVS and CDR2 is FQNEAQ.

The sample holds one count of this clonotype. The chain has TRBV12-3 or TRBV12-4 and TRBJ2-2, with D possibly TRBD2 on 6 matching bases. V lost 5 bases and J lost 6, with 13 bases in between. The CDR3 runs to 14 residues. The CDR3 loop is CASSPSGWSGELFF. CDR3 bases: TGTGCCAGCAGTCCAAGCGGGTGGTCCGGGGAGCTGTTTTTT.

This clonotype was picked up many times. This chain links TRBV12-3 or TRBV12-4 with TRBJ2-3; TRBD2 matches 10 bases. The J segment lost 1 base and the V segment lost 6 bases, leaving 7 bases of the junction unmatched. CDR3 length: 16 amino acids. The chain's CDR3 is CASSLSGGAGTDTQYF. In nucleotides, the CDR3 is TGTGCCAGCAGCCTGAGCGGGGGGGCTGGCACAGATACGCAGTATTTT.

This clonotype was counted a few times. This chain uses TRBV5-5 with TRBJ2-2; TRBD1 aligns across 10 bases. The CDR3 is 15 amino acids. Germline V gene data show CDR1 as SGHKS and CDR2 as YYEKEE (reference sequence). V was clipped by 3 bases and J by 7 bases; unmatched bases: 6. The CDR3 coding sequence is TGTGCCAGCAGCTCCGGACAGGGGGTCTTCGGGGAGCTGTTTTTT. Its protein product is CASSSGQGVFGELFF. The whole variable domain, filled in from reference TRBV5-5 and TRBJ2-2, reads DAGVTQSPTHLIKTRGQQVTLRCSPISGHKSVSWYQQVLGQGPQFIFQYYEKEERGRGNFPDRFSARQFPNYSSELNVNALLLGDSALYLCASSSGQGVFGELFFGEGSRLTVL.

V usage is TRBV4-2 and J usage is TRBJ1-3; TRBD1 might be the D (6 bases). The CDR3 sequence is 15 residues long. Germline V gives CDR1 LGHNA, CDR2 YNFKEQ. Trimming cost V 10 bases and J 2 bases, with 18 bases left between them. The CDR3 nucleotides read TGTGCCACCTCGGACCGGGGGGGCACTGGAAACACCATATATTTT. Residues: CATSDRGGTGNTIYF.

This clonotype occurred many times. The rearrangement joins TRBV12-3 or TRBV12-4 to TRBJ2-3; no clear D. V was trimmed by 3 bases and J by 1 base, leaving 8 bases between them. CDR3 length equals 14 residues. The CDR3 loop is CASSFGWGTDTQYF. CDR3 DNA sequence: TGTGCCAGCAGTTTTGGTTGGGGCACAGATACGCAGTATTTT.

The rearrangement uses TRBV5-1 and TRBJ2-7, with D perhaps matching TRBD1 or TRBD2 (6 bases each). In germline, CDR1 is SGHRS, CDR2 YFSETQ. V lost 2 bases, J lost 4 bases, and 16 bases lay in between. The CDR3 extends over 15 amino acids. The CDR3 loop is CASSLGGTITYEQYF. DNA for the CDR3: TGCGCCAGCAGCTTAGGGGGGACGATCACGTACGAGCAGTACTTC.